A selection of T cell receptor beta chains follows, all from one sample in a study of siplizumab effects on memory and regulatory T cells. The method was immunoSEQ multiplex PCR; TCRdb's version includes in-frame clones alone and lacks a portion of them. Counted here are about 91,000 clones, roughly 96% occurring once; the ten biggest clones make up 0.025% to 0.035%. Sequencing input: naive CD4+ T cells sorted from blood. The receptors originated from a human donor in good health. Each CDR3 is given with its conserved first and last residue. The order of the fields is clone size, D gene, CDR3 length, J gene, V gene, CDR3 DNA, CDR3 protein. A D gene is named only where the DNA matches it firmly. Clone size is stated in some rows and not others, as once, few, many or a class when expanded.

>.|TRBD1|16|TRBJ1-6|TRBV5-1
TGCGCCAGCAGCTACCGATGGGACAGGGGACCTTCACCCCTCCACTTT
CASSYRWDRGPSPLHF
>.|TRBD1|15|TRBJ1-2|TRBV5-4
TGTGCCAGCAGCTTCGCAGGGGGTAAGAACTATGGCTACACCTTC
CASSFAGGKNYGYTF
>.|.|13|TRBJ2-5|TRBV4-2
TGTGCCAGCAGCCAAGATCTGGAAGAGACCCAGTACTTC
CASSQDLEETQYF
>.|.|17|TRBJ1-3|TRBV7-9
TGTGCCAGCAGCCAACGCCTTGGCGCTCACTCTGGAAACACCATATATTTT
CASSQRLGAHSGNTIYF
>.|TRBD1|17|TRBJ2-2|TRBV18
TGTGCCAGCTCATTCTATCGAGGACAGGGGGCGCCCGGGGAGCTGTTTTTT
CASSFYRGQGAPGELFF
>once|.|12|TRBJ2-2|TRBV15
TGTGCCACCAGCAGCGACCCCGGGGAGCTGTTTTTT
CATSSDPGELFF
>.|.|15|TRBJ1-4|TRBV5-1
TGCGCCAGCAGCGGAGGACAATCAACTAATGAAAAACTGTTTTTT
CASSGGQSTNEKLFF
>.|TRBD1|19|TRBJ1-2|TRBV19
TGTGCCAGTAGTATAGTTGTCTTGACAGGGACTAATACAAACTATGGCTACACCTTC
CASSIVVLTGTNTNYGYTF
>.|.|14|TRBJ1-4|TRBV16
TGTGCCAGCAGCCAAGGCAGGGCCGGTGAAAAACTGTTTTTT
CASSQGRAGEKLFF
>.|.|15|TRBJ1-3|TRBV7-6
TGTGCCAGCACTTCCTCGGGAACCGGAGAAAACACCATATATTTT
CASTSSGTGENTIYF
>.|.|11|TRBJ1-1|TRBV2
TGTGCCAGTTACATGAACACTGAAGCTTTCTTT
CASYMNTEAFF
>few|.|14|TRBJ1-5|TRBV7-9
TGTGCCAGCAGCCACCGGGACGGCAATCAGCCCCAGCATTTT
CASSHRDGNQPQHF